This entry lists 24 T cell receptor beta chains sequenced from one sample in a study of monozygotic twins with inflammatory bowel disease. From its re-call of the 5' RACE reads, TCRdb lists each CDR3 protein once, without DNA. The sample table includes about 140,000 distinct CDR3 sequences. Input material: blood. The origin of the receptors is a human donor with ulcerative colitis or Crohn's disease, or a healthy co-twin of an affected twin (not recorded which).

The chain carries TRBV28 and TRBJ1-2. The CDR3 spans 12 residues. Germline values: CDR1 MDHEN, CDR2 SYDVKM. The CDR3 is CASSMTTYGYTF.

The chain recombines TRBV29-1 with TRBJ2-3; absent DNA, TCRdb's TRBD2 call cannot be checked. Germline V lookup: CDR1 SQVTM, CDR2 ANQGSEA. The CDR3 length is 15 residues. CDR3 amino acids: CSVYQLAGGTDTQYF.

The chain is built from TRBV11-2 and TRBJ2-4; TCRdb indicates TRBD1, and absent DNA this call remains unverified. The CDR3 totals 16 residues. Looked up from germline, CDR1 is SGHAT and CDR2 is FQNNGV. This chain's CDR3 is CASSLPTGLAKNIQYF.

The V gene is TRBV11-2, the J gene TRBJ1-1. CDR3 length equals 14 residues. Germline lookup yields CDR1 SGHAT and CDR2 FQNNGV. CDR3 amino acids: CASSLPGLPSGAFF. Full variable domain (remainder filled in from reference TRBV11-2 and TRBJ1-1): EAGVAQSPRYKIIEKRQSVAFWCNPISGHATLYWYQQILGQGPKLLIQFQNNGVVDDSQLPKDRFSAERLKGVDSTLKIQPAKLEDSAVYLCASSLPGLPSGAFFGQGTRLTVV.

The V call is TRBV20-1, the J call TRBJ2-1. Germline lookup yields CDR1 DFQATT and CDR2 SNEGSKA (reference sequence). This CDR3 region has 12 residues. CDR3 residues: CSVDNQEYEQFF.

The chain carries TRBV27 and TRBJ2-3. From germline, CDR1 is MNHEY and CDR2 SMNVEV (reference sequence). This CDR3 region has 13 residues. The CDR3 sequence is CASSSRPRDTQYF.

This CDR3 reads CSAGVAGTDTQYF. This chain joins TRBV20-1 and TRBJ2-3; TCRdb's D call, TRBD2, is unchecked because there is no DNA. The CDR3 totals 13 residues. In germline, CDR1 is DFQATT, CDR2 SNEGSKA (reference sequence).

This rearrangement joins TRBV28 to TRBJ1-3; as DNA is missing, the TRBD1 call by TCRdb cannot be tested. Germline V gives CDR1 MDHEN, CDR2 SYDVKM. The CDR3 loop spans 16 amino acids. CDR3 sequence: CASSQGQVSSGNTIYF.

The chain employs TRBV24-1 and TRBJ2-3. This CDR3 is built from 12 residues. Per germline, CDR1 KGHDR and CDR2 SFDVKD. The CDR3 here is CATREDTDTQYF.

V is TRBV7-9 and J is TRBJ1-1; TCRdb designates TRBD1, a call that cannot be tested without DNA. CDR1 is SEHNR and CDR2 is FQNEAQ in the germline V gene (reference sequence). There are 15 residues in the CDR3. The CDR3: CASSLSAQGGTEAFF.

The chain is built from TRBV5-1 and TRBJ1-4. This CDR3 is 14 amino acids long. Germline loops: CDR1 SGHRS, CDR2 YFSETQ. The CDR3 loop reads CASSLPGRREKLFF.

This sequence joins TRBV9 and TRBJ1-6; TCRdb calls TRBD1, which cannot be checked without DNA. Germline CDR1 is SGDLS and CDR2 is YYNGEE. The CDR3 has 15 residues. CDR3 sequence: CASTRRGAGGSPLHF.

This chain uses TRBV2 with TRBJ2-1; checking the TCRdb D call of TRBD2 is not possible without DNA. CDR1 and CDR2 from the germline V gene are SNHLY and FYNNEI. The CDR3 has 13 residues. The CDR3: CASSRDGLNEQFF.

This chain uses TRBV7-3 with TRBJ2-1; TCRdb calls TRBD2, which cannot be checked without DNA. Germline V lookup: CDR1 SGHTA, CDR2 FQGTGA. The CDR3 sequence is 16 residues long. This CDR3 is CASSLTGLAGGSEQFF.

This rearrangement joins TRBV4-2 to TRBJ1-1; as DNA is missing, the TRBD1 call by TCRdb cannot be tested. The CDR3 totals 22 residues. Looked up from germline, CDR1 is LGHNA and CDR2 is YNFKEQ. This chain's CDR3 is CASSLRSGVYDRGREENTEAFF.

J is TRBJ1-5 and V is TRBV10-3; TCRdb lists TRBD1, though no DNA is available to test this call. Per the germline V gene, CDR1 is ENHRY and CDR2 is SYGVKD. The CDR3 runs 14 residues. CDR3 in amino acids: CAISDTGGNQPQHF.

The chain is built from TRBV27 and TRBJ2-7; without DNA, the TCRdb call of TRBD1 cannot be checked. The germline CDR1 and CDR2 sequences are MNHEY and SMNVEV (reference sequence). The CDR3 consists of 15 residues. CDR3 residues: CASSLPTGARNEQYF.

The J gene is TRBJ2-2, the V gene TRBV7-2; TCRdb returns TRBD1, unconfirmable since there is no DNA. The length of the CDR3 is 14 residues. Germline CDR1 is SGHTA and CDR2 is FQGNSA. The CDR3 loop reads CASSSGQAAGELFF.

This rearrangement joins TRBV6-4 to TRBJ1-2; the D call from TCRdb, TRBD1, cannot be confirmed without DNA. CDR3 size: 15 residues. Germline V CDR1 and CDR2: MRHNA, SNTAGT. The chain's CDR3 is CASSDSRGGGYGYTF.

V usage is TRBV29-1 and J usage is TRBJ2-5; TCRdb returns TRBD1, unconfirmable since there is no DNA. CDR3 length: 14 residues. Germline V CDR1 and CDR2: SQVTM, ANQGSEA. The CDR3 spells CSVVGAPHRETQYF.

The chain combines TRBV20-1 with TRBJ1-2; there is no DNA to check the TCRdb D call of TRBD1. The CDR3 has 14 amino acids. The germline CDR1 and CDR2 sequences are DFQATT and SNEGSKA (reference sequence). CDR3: CSARDPGAGWGYTF.

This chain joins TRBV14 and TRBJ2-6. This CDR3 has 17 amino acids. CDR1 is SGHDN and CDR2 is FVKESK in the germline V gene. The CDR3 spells CASSPIGRASGANVLTF.

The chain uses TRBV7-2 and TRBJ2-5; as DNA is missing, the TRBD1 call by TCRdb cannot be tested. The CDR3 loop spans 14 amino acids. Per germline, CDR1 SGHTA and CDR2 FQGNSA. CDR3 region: CASTKDRGLETQYF.

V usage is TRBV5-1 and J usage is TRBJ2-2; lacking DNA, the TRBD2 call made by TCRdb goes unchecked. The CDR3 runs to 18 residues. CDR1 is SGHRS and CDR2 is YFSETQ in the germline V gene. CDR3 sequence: CASSPRRLAGENTGELFF.